This T cell receptor beta chain was recorded in a study of T cells in Graves' hyperthyroidism and ophthalmopathy (dated by TCRdb to the late 2010s). Notes on the research overall: To identify TCR V-J signatures that set the groups apart, the researchers used a discovery cohort of more than 95 patients, made up of fewer than 50 with Graves' ophthalmopathy and around 58 with stable Graves' hyperthyroidism. Prospective prediction of ophthalmopathy was tested in an independent validation cohort consisting of 18 hyperthyroidism patients and more than 15 patients who later progressed to ophthalmopathy. In six Graves' hyperthyroidism patients, the study also compared T-cell repertoires from thyroid tissue with T-cell repertoires from blood. The roughly 91 discovery patients were randomly split 7:3 into training and test sets. After sampling, hyperthyroidism patients received methimazole starting at 30 mg daily, and ophthalmopathy patients received high-dose intravenous methylprednisolone. The paper describes TCR Vbeta CDR3 sequencing of 135 peripheral blood samples, made up of roughly 40 ophthalmopathy patients, roughly 75 hyperthyroidism patients and 17 progressor patients. The research as a whole found: Most expanded thyroid clonotypes (frequency above 0.001) were also detected in blood, suggesting blood repertoires may reflect thyroid immune responses. Sample size was not statistically predetermined, and blinding of investigators to group allocation was not performed. In validation, progression to ophthalmopathy was predicted by the model with around 71% sensitivity and around 75% specificity, a median of approximately 6.5 months before onset. In cross-validation, a model built on a 13 V-J signature told ophthalmopathy apart from stable hyperthyroidism with 87.88% sensitivity and 81% to 82% specificity, and in testing the same model reached 80%/75%.

Amplification of TCR beta CDR3 regions was carried out from RNA transcripts. The first round of RT-PCR for the TCR CDR3 was performed with the HTBI primer set and the Qiagen OneStep RT-PCR kit. Libraries were constructed in a second round of multiplex PCR, after which size selection and purification were carried out. Paired-end sequencing of the libraries was performed with 100 bp reads on an Illumina HiSeq2000. In the paper's pipeline: SOAPnuke was used to process the raw data, with reads discarded if the reads contained adapters or uncalled bases, had a mean Phred below 15, or lacked an exact constant-primer or identifier match. COPE v1.2.5 was used to merge the high-quality paired reads, and each unique nucleotide sequence was defined as a clonotype. MiTCR v1.1 was used to align the clonotypes against IMGT TRBV, TRBD and TRBJ reference segments. Analysis was restricted to V-J combinations with a frequency above 0.0001, which covered 99.2% of repertoires. The TCS score was defined as F50 (clonal expansion) divided by E x V (chaos), with BLOSUM62-based TCRdist calculated between CDR3 peptides within each V-J. Welch's t-statistics and random forest reduced 500 to 650 V-J features to 13, which were used in a naive Bayes classifier (R e1071). The Morisita-Horn index was used to measure how similar the thyroid and blood repertoires were. Clones were called with MiXCR by TCRdb after fastp trimmed the public reads at Q25, and only in-frame beta chains were retained. Rows merge per CDR3 protein into single entries with the most common DNA and genes. The V and J calls here are based on TCRdb, not the publication. This sample holds almost 600,000 distinct CDR3 sequences; roughly 46% were observed only once. The biggest ten clones account for roughly 7.7% of the sample.

From the germline V gene, CDR1 is SQVTM and CDR2 is ANQGSEA. The CDR3 covers 11 residues, taking in both the cysteine and the phenylalanine. Left in the record is the CDR3 DNA by itself, 33 bases read in frame from the first base. V is clipped by 4 bases and J by 6 bases, and the sequence between their germline boundaries is 6 bases long. Stable Graves' hyperthyroidism was defined as the absence of progression to ophthalmopathy over 18 months of follow-up. Hyperthyroidism patients were newly diagnosed, had a disease duration of under 2 months, and were aged 18 to 65 years. The study excluded patients with uncontrolled infections, other autoimmune diseases, pregnancy or lactation. Diagnoses were established on the basis of clinical symptoms, serum thyroxine and TRAb, thyroid ultrasound, and orbital computed tomography. Trizol reagent was used to extract total RNA, and RNA quality was then checked on an Agilent 2100 Bioanalyzer.

This clonotype occurred many times. No cognate antigen has been identified for it. No clone much larger than this one lies a single base away; base qualities are absent. Sequenced sample: peripheral blood or thyroid tissue (not recorded which). The chain uses TRBV29-1 and TRBJ2-2; a confident D gene designation cannot be given. This receptor was obtained from a woman aged 18-30 years with Graves' hyperthyroidism. The CDR3 protein is CSVVGSGELFF. The DNA is TGCAGCGTTGTGGGCTCCGGGGAGCTGTTTTTT.